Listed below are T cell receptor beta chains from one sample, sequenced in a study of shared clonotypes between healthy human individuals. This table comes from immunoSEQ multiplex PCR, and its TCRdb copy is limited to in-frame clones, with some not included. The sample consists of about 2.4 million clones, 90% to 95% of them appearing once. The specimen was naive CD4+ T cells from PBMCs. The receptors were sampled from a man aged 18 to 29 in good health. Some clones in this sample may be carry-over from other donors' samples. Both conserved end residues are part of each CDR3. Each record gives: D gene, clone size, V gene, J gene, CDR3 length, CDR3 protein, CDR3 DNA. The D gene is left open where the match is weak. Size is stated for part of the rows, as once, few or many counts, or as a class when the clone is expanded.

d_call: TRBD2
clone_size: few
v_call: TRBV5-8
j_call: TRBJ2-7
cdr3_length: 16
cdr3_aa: CASSGYGGGGTYEQYF
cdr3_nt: TGTGCCAGCAGCGGATACGGGGGGGGAGGGACCTACGAGCAGTACTTC

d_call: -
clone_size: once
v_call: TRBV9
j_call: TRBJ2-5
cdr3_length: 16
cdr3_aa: CASSVASGAGGETQYF
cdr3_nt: TGTGCCAGCAGCGTAGCTTCAGGAGCCGGGGGAGAGACCCAGTACTTC

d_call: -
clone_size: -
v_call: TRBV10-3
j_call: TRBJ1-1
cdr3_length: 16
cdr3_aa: CAISGGALSSSTEAFF
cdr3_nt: TGTGCCATCAGTGGGGGGGCACTCTCAAGTAGCACTGAAGCTTTCTTT

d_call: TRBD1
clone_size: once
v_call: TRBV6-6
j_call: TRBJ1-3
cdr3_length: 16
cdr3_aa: CASSYGQGGSGNTIYF
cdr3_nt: TGTGCCAGCAGTTACGGACAGGGTGGCTCTGGAAACACCATATATTTT

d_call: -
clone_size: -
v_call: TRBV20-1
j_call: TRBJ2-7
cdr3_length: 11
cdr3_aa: CSAPGPYEQYF
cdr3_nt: TGCAGTGCTCCGGGACCCTACGAGCAGTACTTC

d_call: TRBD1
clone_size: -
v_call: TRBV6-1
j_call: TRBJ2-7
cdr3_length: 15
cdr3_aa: CASRGGQGPSYEQYF
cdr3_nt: TGTGCCAGCAGGGGAGGACAGGGTCCATCCTACGAGCAGTACTTC

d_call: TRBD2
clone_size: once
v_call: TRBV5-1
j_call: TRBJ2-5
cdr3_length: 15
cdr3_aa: CASILAGGYQETQYF
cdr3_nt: TGCGCCAGCATCCTAGCGGGAGGGTACCAAGAGACCCAGTACTTC

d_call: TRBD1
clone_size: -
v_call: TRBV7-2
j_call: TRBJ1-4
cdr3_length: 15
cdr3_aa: CASSSRQGAGEKLFF
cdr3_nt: TGTGCCAGCAGCTCCCGACAGGGGGCAGGGGAAAAACTGTTTTTT

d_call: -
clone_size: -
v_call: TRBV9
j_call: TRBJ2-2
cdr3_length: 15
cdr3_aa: CASSVDPAGTGELFF
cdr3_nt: TGTGCCAGCAGCGTAGATCCCGCGGGCACCGGGGAGCTGTTTTTT

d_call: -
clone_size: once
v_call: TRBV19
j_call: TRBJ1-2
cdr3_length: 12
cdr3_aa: CASKTWDYGYTF
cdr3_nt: TGTGCCAGTAAGACCTGGGACTATGGCTACACCTTC

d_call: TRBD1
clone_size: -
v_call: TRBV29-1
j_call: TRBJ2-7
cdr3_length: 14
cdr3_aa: CSVEEGQGTYEQYF
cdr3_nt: TGCAGCGTTGAAGAGGGACAGGGAACCTACGAGCAGTACTTC

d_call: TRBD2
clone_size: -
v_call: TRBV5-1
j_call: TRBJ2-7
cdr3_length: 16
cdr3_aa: CASSSGTSGRGGEQYF
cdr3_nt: TGCGCCAGCAGCTCCGGGACTAGCGGGAGGGGGGGCGAGCAGTACTTC

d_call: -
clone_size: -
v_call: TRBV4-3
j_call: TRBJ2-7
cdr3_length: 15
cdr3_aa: CASSQDRSAWYEQYF
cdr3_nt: TGCGCCAGCAGCCAAGATCGTTCAGCGTGGTACGAGCAGTACTTC

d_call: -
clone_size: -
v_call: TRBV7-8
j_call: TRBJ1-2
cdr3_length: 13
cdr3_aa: CASSLEGTYGYTF
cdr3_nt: TGTGCCAGCAGCTTAGAAGGGACCTATGGCTACACCTTC

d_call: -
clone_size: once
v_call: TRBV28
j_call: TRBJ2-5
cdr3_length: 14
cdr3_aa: CASSLWQGRETQYF
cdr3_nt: TGTGCCAGCAGTTTATGGCAGGGTAGGGAGACCCAGTACTTC

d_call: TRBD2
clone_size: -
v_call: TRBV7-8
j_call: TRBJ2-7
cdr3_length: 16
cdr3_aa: CASSLALRQREIEQYF
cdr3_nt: TGTGCCAGCAGCTTAGCGCTGCGGCAGCGGGAGATTGAGCAGTACTTC

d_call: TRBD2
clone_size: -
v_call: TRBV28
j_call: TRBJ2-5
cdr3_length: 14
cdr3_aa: CASRTGGEGETQYF
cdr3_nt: TGTGCCAGCAGGACTGGCGGGGAGGGAGAGACCCAGTACTTC

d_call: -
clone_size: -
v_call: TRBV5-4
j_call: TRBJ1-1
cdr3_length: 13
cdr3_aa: CASSFAGNTEAFF
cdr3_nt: TGTGCCAGCAGCTTCGCGGGGAACACTGAAGCTTTCTTT

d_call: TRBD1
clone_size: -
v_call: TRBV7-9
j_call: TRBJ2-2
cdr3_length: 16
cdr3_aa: CASSYPSRTGAGELFF
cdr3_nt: TGTGCCAGCAGCTACCCTTCAAGGACAGGGGCCGGGGAGCTGTTTTTT

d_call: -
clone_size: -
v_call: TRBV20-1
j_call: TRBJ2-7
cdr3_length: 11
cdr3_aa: CSASASYEQYF
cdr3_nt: TGCAGTGCTTCCGCCTCCTACGAGCAGTACTTC

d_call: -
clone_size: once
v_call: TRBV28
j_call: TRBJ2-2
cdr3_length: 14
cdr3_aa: CALPEGLSTGELFF
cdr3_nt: TGTGCCCTTCCGGAGGGCCTTAGCACCGGGGAGCTGTTTTTT

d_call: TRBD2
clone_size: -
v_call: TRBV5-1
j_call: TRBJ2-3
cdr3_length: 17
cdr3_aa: CASRSRRREGSTDTQYF
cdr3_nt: TGCGCCAGCAGATCAAGACGGCGGGAGGGCTCTACAGATACGCAGTATTTT

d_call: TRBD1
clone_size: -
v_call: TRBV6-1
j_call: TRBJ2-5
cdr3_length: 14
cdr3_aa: CASTWDRGLETQYF
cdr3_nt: TGTGCCAGCACATGGGACAGGGGGCTCGAGACCCAGTACTTC

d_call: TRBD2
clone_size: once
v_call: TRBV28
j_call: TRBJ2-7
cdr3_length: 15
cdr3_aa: CASSLWAGGVYEQYF
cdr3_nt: TGTGCCAGCAGTTTATGGGCGGGAGGTGTTTACGAGCAGTACTTC

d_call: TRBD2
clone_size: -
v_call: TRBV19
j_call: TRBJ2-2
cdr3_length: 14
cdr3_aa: CATHSGRETGELFF
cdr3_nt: TGTGCCACCCATAGCGGGAGGGAAACCGGGGAGCTGTTTTTT

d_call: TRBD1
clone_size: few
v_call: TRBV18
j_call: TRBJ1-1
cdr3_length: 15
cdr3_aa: CASSLTTGSNTEAFF
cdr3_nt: TGTGCCAGCTCACTGACGACAGGGTCGAACACTGAAGCTTTCTTT

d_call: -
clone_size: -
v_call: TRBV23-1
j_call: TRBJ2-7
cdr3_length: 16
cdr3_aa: CASSQARGGADYEQYF
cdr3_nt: TGCGCCAGCAGTCAAGCGCGCGGGGGCGCAGACTACGAGCAGTACTTC

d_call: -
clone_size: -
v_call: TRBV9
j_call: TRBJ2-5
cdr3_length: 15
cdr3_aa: CASSTRPGEQETQYF
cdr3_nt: TGTGCCAGCAGCACCCGACCGGGAGAACAAGAGACCCAGTACTTC

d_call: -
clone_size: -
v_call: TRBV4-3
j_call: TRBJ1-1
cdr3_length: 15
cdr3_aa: CASSQDARGGTEAFF
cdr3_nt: TGCGCCAGCAGCCAAGATGCGAGGGGAGGAACTGAAGCTTTCTTT

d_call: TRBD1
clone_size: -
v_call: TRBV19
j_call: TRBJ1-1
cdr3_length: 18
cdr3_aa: CASKPPPGQGFENTEAFF
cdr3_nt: TGTGCCAGTAAGCCCCCCCCGGGACAGGGGTTTGAGAACACTGAAGCTTTCTTT

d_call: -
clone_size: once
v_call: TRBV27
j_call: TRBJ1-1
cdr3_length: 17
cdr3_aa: CASSYLGVQGGNTEAFF
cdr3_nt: TGTGCCAGCAGTTATCTCGGGGTTCAGGGCGGGAACACTGAAGCTTTCTTT

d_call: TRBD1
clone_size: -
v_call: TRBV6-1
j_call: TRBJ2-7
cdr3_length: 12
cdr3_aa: CASSRDRVEQYF
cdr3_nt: TGTGCCAGCAGCCGGGACAGGGTCGAGCAGTACTTC

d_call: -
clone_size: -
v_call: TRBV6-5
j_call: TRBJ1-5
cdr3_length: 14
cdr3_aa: CASRVGSHQQAQHF
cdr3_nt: TGTGCCAGCAGGGTCGGGTCCCACCAACAGGCCCAGCATTTT

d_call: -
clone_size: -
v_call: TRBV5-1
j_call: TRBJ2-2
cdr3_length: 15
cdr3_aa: CASSLDGENTGELFF
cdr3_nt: TGCGCCAGCAGCTTGGACGGGGAAAACACCGGGGAGCTGTTTTTT

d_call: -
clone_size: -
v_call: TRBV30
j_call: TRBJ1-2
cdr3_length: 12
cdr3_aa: CAWSLGSYGYTF
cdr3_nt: TGTGCCTGGAGTCTAGGGTCCTATGGCTACACCTTC

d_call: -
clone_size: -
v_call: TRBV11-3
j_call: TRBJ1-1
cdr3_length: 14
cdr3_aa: CASKEGQPNTEAFF
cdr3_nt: TGTGCCAGCAAGGAAGGACAGCCGAACACTGAAGCTTTCTTT

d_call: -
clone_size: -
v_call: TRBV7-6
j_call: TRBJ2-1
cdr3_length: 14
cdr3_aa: CASSLMGGIKVQFF
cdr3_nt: TGTGCCAGCAGCTTAATGGGCGGGATTAAGGTGCAGTTCTTC

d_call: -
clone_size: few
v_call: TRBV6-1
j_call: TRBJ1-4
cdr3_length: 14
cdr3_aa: CASRRESTNEKLFF
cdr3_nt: TGTGCCAGCAGACGCGAATCGACTAATGAAAAACTGTTTTTT

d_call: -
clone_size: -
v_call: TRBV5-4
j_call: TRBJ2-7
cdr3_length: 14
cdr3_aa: CASSSSVNSYEQYF
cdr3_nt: TGTGCCAGCAGCTCTAGCGTGAACTCCTACGAGCAGTACTTC

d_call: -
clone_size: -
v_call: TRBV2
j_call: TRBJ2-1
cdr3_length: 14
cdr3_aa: CASIWGPSSNEQFF
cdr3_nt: TGTGCCAGCATCTGGGGGCCGTCGAGTAATGAGCAGTTCTTC

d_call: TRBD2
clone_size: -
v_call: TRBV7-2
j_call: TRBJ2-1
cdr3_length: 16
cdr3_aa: CASSGKGTSRYNEQFF
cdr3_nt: TGTGCCAGCAGCGGAAAAGGGACTAGCAGATACAATGAGCAGTTCTTC

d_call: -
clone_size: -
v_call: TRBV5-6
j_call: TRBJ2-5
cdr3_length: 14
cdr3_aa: CASSFTRVQETQYF
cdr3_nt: TGTGCCAGCAGCTTTACCAGGGTCCAAGAGACCCAGTACTTC

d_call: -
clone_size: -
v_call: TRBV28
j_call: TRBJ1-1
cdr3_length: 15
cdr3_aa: CASSSGGGPNTEAFF
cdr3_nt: TGTGCCAGCAGTTCCGGAGGGGGACCCAACACTGAAGCTTTCTTT

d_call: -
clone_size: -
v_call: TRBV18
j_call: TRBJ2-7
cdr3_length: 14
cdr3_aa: CASSPPALPREQYF
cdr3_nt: TGTGCCAGCTCACCGCCTGCGTTGCCGAGGGAGCAGTACTTC

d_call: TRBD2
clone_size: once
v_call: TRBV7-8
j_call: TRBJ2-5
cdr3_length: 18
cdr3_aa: CASSLAGLAGVGQETQYF
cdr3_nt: TGTGCCAGCAGCCTAGCGGGACTAGCGGGAGTGGGGCAAGAGACCCAGTACTTC

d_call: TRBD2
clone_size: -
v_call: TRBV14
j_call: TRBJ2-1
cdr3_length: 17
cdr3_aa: CASSRVVTSGDYNEQFF
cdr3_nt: TGTGCCAGCAGCCGTGTGGTGACTAGCGGGGACTACAATGAGCAGTTCTTC

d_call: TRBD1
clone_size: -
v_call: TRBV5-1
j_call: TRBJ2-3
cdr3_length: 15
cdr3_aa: CASRPPTGGPDTQYF
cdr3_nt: TGCGCCAGCAGACCGCCGACAGGGGGCCCAGATACGCAGTATTTT

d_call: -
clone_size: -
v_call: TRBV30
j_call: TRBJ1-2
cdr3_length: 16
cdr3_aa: CAWSPPGHPTNYGYTF
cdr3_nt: TGTGCCTGGAGTCCCCCCGGACACCCGACTAACTATGGCTACACCTTC

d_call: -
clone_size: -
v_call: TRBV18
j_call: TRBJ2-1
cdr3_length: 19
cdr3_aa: CASSPRKGRSLPLYNEQFF
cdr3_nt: TGTGCCAGCTCACCCCGCAAAGGCAGAAGTCTGCCTCTTTACAATGAGCAGTTCTTC

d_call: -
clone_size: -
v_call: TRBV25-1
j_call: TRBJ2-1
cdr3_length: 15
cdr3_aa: CASSGAGWAGYEQFF
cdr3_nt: TGTGCCAGCAGTGGGGCCGGTTGGGCGGGCTATGAGCAGTTCTTC